This TCR beta chain is drawn from a study of shared clonotypes between healthy human individuals. The CDR3 runs 14 residues. The germline V gene encodes CDR1 SGHNT and CDR2 YYREEE (reference sequence). Trimming took 3 bases from V and 0 from J, leaving 9 bases between them. Sequencing used immunoSEQ multiplex PCR; TCRdb keeps in-frame clones, though not all of them. The sample lists 2 million to 2.5 million clones, approximately 93% occurring once. The donor cohort consisted entirely of Caucasian adults residing in Nashville, Tennessee. The gene calls are TRBV5-4 and TRBJ1-1, with D perhaps TRBD1 (6 bases). The sequenced sample consisted of naive CD4+ T cells from PBMCs. Documented subset: CD45RA+ positively selected. The clonotype was recovered from a man between 18 and 35 years old in good health. Some clones in this sample may be carry-over from other donors' samples. The CDR3 DNA reads TGTGCCAGCAGCTGGGGGGCAATGAACACTGAAGCTTTCTTT. As protein: CASSWGAMNTEAFF.